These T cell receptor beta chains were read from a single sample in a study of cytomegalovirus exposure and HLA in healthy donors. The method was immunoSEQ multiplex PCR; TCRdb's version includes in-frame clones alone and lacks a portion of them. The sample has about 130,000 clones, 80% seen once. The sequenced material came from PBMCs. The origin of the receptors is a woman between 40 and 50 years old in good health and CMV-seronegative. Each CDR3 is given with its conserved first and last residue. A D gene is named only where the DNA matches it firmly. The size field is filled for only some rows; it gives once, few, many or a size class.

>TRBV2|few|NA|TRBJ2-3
CASSDAGARTDTQYF
TGTGCCAGCAGTGATGCGGGGGCCCGCACAGATACGCAGTATTTT
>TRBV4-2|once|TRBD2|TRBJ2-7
CASSQEGLGVYEQYF
TGTGCCAGCAGCCAAGAGGGACTAGGTGTCTACGAGCAGTACTTC
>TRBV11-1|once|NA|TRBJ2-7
CASSSTRSPYEQYF
TGTGCCAGCAGCAGCACCCGGTCCCCATACGAGCAGTACTTC
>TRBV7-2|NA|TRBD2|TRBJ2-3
CASSLRTSGEVEYF
TGTGCCAGCAGCTTAAGAACTAGCGGGGAGGTGGAGTATTTT
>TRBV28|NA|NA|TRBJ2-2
CASSLTGPGNTGELFF
TGTGCCAGCAGTCTTACAGGGCCCGGTAACACCGGGGAGCTGTTTTTT
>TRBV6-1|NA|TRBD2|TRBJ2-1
CASTQLAGGPYEQFF
TGTGCCAGCACCCAACTAGCGGGGGGGCCCTATGAGCAGTTCTTC
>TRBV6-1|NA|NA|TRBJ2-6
CASSERQGTGANVLTF
TGTGCCAGCAGTGAGCGTCAGGGGACTGGGGCCAACGTCCTGACTTTC
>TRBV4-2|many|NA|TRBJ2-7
CASSQFVLGGQASYEQYF
TGTGCCAGCAGCCAATTCGTACTTGGAGGGCAGGCGTCCTACGAGCAGTACTTC
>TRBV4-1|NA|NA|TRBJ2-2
CASSQGWGPGTGELFF
TGCGCCAGCAGCCAAGGGTGGGGGCCGGGCACCGGGGAGCTGTTTTTT
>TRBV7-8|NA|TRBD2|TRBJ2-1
CASSPQLAGAGNEQFF
TGTGCCAGCAGCCCCCAACTAGCGGGGGCTGGGAATGAGCAGTTCTTC
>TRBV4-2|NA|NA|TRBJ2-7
CASSQDVSYEQYF
TGTGCCAGCAGCCAAGACGTTTCCTACGAGCAGTACTTC
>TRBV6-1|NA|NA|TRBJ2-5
CANGGVGSGEETQYF
TGTGCCAATGGCGGGGTAGGGAGCGGTGAAGAGACCCAGTACTTC
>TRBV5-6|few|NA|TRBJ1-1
CASSLGARGEAFF
TGTGCCAGCAGCTTGGGCGCCAGGGGTGAAGCTTTCTTT
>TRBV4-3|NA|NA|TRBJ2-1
CASSAADNEQFF
TGCGCCAGCAGCGCCGCGGACAATGAGCAGTTCTTC
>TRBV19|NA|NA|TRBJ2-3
CASSIQRATDTQYF
TGTGCCAGTAGTATTCAGCGGGCCACAGATACGCAGTATTTT
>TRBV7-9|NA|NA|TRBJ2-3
CASSFTAGTDTQYF
TGTGCCAGCAGCTTTACGGCAGGTACAGATACGCAGTATTTT
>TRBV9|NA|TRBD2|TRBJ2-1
CASSVGTSGGVSYNEQFF
TGTGCCAGCAGCGTAGGGACTAGCGGGGGCGTCTCCTACAATGAGCAGTTCTTC
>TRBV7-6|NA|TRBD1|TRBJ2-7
CASSFTDRGSYEQYF
TGTGCCAGCAGCTTTACGGACAGGGGATCCTACGAGCAGTACTTC
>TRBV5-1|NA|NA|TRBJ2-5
CASSAQGSETQYF
TGCGCCAGCAGCGCGCAGGGTAGCGAGACCCAGTACTTC
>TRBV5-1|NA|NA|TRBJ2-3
CASSDNRDATDTQYF
TGCGCCAGCAGCGATAACCGGGATGCCACAGATACGCAGTATTTT
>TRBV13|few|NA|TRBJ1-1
CASSTSDGTNTEAFF
TGTGCCAGCAGCACATCCGACGGGACAAACACTGAAGCTTTCTTT
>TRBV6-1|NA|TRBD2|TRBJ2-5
CASSPTSGTETQYF
TGTGCCAGCAGTCCGACTAGCGGGACAGAGACCCAGTACTTC
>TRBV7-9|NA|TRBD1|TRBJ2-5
CASSLTGGRETQYF
TGTGCCAGCAGTCTAACAGGGGGCCGTGAGACCCAGTACTTC
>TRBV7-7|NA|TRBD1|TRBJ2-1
CQGQGAETSSYNEQFF
TGCCAGGGCCAGGGGGCCGAAACAAGCTCCTACAATGAGCAGTTCTTC
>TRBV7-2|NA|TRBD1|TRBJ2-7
CASSPRTGPDPYEQYF
TGTGCCAGCAGCCCTCGGACAGGCCCCGACCCCTACGAGCAGTACTTC
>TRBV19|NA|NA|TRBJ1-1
CASSIDRGRGGTEAFF
TGTGCCAGTAGTATAGACAGGGGCCGAGGCGGCACTGAAGCTTTCTTT
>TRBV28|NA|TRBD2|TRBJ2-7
CASRGPSGDYEQYF
TGTGCCTCCCGAGGTCCTAGCGGGGACTACGAGCAGTACTTC
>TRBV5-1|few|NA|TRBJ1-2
CASSPTGGPNYGYTF
TGCGCCAGCAGCCCGACAGGCGGCCCTAACTATGGCTACACCTTC
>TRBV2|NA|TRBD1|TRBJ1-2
CASSPGGGQTNGYTF
TGTGCCAGCAGCCCGGGGGGGGGACAGACCAATGGCTACACCTTC
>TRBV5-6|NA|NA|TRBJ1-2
CASSYADRSGGYTF
TGTGCCAGCAGCTACGCCGACAGGAGCGGAGGCTACACCTTC
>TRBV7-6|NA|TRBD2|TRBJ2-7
CASSVIAGGPSSYEQYF
TGTGCCAGCAGCGTCATAGCGGGGGGGCCTAGCTCCTACGAGCAGTACTTC
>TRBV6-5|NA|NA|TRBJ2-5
CASRRTPTQQETQYF
TGTGCCAGCAGAAGGACACCAACCCAACAAGAGACCCAGTACTTC
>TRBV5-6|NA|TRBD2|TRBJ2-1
CASSLEWASGRNEQFF
TGTGCCAGCAGCTTGGAGTGGGCTAGCGGGAGAAATGAGCAGTTCTTC
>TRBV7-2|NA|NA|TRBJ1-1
CASSPQTGNTEAFF
TGTGCCAGCAGCCCCCAGACAGGGAACACTGAAGCTTTCTTT